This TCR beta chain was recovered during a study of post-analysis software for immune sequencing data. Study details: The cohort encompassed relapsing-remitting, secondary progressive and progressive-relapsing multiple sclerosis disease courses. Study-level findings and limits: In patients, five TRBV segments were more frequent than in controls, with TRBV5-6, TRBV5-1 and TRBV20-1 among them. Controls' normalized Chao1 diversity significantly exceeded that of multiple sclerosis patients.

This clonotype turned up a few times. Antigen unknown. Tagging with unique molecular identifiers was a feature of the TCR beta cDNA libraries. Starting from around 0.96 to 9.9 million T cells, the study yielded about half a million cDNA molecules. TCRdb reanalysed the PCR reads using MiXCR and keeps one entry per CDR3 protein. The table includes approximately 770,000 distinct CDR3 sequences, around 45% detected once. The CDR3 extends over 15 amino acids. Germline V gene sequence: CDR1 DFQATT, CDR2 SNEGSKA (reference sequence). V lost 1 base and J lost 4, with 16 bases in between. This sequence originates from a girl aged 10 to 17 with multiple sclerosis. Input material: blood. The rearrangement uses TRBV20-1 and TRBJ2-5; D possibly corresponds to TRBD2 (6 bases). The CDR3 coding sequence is TGCAGTGCTAGAGTCATACCGGGACTCCCAGAGACCCAGTACTTC. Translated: CSARVIPGLPETQYF.